This T cell receptor beta chain was recorded in a study of T cell responses to AZD1222 COVID-19 vaccine. Regarding the study as a whole: Spike-spanning, vaccine-associated CD4 TCRs were dominant at 160-218 and 743-854. There were mostly white British donors and more females than males, and clonal diversity was possibly underestimated.

For this clone: Its antigen is as yet unknown.

Only in-frame clones appear in the TCRdb table, and some are missing; sequencing was by immunoSEQ multiplex PCR. Of some 140,000 clones listed, approximately 88% are singletons. V dropped 4 bases and J dropped 5 bases, with 6 bases sitting between them. Germline V lookup: CDR1 DFQATT, CDR2 SNEGSKA (reference sequence). The CDR3 runs to 11 residues. The receptor's source is an adult in good health. Sequences were derived from peripheral blood, sampled on day 0 of AZD1222 vaccination. The chain links TRBV20-1 to TRBJ2-1; D remains unclear. The CDR3 DNA reads TGCAGTGCTACCTCAAACAATGAGCAGTTCTTC. It translates to CSATSNNEQFF.